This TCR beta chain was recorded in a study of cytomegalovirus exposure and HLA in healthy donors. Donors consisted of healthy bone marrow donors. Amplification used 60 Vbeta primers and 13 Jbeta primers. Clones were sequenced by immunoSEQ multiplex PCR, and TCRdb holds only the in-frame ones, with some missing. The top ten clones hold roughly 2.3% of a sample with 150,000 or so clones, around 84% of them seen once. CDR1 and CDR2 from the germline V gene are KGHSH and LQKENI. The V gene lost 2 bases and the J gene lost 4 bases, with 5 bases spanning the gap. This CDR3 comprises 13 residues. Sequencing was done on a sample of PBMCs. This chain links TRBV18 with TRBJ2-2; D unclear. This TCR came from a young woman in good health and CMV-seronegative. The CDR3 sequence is CASSPRGTGELFF. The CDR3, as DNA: TGTGCCAGCTCACCAAGAGGCACCGGGGAGCTGTTTTTT.